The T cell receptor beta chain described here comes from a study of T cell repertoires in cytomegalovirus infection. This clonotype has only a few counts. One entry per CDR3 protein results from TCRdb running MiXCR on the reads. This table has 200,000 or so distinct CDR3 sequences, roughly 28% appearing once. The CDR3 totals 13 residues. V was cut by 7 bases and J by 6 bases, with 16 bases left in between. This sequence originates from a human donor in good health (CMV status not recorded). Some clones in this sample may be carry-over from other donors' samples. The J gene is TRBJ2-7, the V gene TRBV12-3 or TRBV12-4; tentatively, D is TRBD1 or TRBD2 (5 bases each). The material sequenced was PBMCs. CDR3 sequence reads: CASTGASAGEQYF. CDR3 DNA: TGTGCCAGCACCGGGGCCTCCGCGGGCGAGCAGTACTTC.